Each of the 19 T cell receptor beta chains below was sequenced from the same sample in a study of T-cell memory formation after mild COVID-19. MiXCR, applied by TCRdb to the 5' RACE reads, yields one record per CDR3 protein. The table records fewer than 650,000 distinct CDR3 sequences, 15% to 20% of them present only once. Sequencing input: PBMCs or a T cell subset sorted from them (not recorded which). The receptors originated from an adult woman who had mild COVID-19 (a few samples of this study predate the infection). Cell type and time point are not known.

The chain is built from TRBV7-2 and TRBJ1-1, with D unresolved. The CDR3 consists of 13 residues. CDR1 is SGHTA, CDR2 FQGNSA, per germline. With 5 bases removed from V and 8 bases from J, the gap between germline ends came to 15 bases. The CDR3 sequence: CASSPLAGGEAFF. The CDR3 coding sequence is TGTGCCAGCAGCCCCCTAGCTGGAGGCGAAGCTTTCTTT.

The V call is TRBV7-8, the J call TRBJ2-6; no reliable D call. Germline V gene lookup returns CDR1 SGHVS and CDR2 FQNEAQ. Trimming took 5 bases from V and 0 from J, leaving 14 bases between them. The CDR3 spans 17 residues. This CDR3 is CASSLTSVASGANVLTF. The CDR3 nucleotides are TGTGCCAGCAGCCTCACTTCGGTGGCCTCTGGGGCCAACGTCCTGACTTTC.

The chain has TRBV3-1 and TRBJ1-2; D is undetermined. This CDR3 comprises 12 residues. Germline assignment: CDR1 LGHDT and CDR2 YNNKEL (reference sequence). Trimming left V 1 base short and J 8 bases short, with 8 bases between. The CDR3 reads CASSQVGGGYTF. The CDR3 DNA reads as TGTGCCAGCAGCCAAGTGGGAGGCGGCTACACCTTC.

The J gene is TRBJ1-2, the V gene TRBV29-1; the match to TRBD1 covers 8 bases. Germline V gene lookup returns CDR1 SQVTM and CDR2 ANQGSEA. CDR3 length: 13 residues. The V and J ends lost 4 bases and 6 bases, in that order; junction bases with no gene match: 7. CDR3 nucleotides: TGCAGCGTTGTAATACAGGGGGGGGATGGCTACACCTTC. It specifies CSVVIQGGDGYTF.

There are a few counts of this clonotype. The gene calls are TRBV25-1 and TRBJ1-6; tentatively, D is TRBD1 (5 bases). The CDR3 extends over 15 amino acids. The V and J ends lost 2 bases and 4 bases respectively, with 9 bases between them. CDR1 and CDR2 from the germline V gene are MGHDK and SYGVNS. CDR3 nucleotides: TGTGCCAGCAGTGAACGGGACGGGTATAATTCACCCCTCCACTTT. It is translated as CASSERDGYNSPLHF.

This chain connects TRBV7-6 to TRBJ2-3; D is uncertain. With 5 bases removed from V and 1 base from J, the gap between germline ends came to 19 bases. This CDR3 contains 17 residues. The V gene's germline CDR1 is SGHVS and CDR2 FNYEAQ. CDR3 residues: CASSPQNTVGRTDTQYF. The CDR3 bases are TGTGCCAGCAGCCCACAAAACACGGTGGGCCGCACAGATACGCAGTATTTT.

The chain couples TRBV4-2 to TRBJ2-1; a possible D gene is TRBD2 (5 bases). The germline CDR1 and CDR2 sequences are LGHNA and YNFKEQ. This CDR3 contains 15 residues. Trimming removed 1 base from V and 6 bases from J, with 13 bases in between. DNA for the CDR3: TGTGCCAGCAGCCAAGGAGGGTTCGCTCCCAATGAGCAGTTCTTC. Translation gives CASSQGGFAPNEQFF.

The genes are TRBV2 and TRBJ2-2; no reliable D call. The ends were cut back, 0 bases at V and 5 bases at J, with 7 bases in the middle. CDR1 is SNHLY, CDR2 FYNNEI, per germline. The CDR3 consists of 14 residues. The CDR3 DNA is TGTGCCAGCAGTGAAGCCAGAAGGACCGGGGAGCTGTTTTTT. As protein: CASSEARRTGELFF.

A few counts support this clonotype. The V gene is TRBV24-1, the J gene TRBJ1-5; D is uncertain. Germline CDR1 KGHDR, CDR2 SFDVKD. This CDR3 comprises 11 residues. V was shortened by 9 bases and J by 9 bases, with 11 bases between the two germline ends. The CDR3 loop is CATSAVRPQHF. Here the CDR3 DNA reads TGTGCCACCTCGGCGGTTCGGCCCCAGCATTTT.

This clonotype has more than one count but fewer than ten. V and J are TRBV5-6 and TRBJ1-5; no reliable D call. CDR1 and CDR2 from the germline V gene are SGHDT and YYEEEE. V lost 0 bases, J lost 0 bases, and 16 bases lay in between. This CDR3 region has 18 residues. This CDR3 is CASSLAKEQRYSNQPQHF. CDR3 coding DNA: TGTGCCAGCAGCTTGGCCAAAGAACAGAGATATAGCAATCAGCCCCAGCATTTT.

In its sample, this clonotype was seen a few times. The gene calls are TRBV5-1 and TRBJ2-7, with TRBD2 matching over 8 bases. The CDR3 has 16 residues. V lost 0 bases to trimming and J lost 0 bases; unmatched junction nucleotides: 5. Germline lookup yields CDR1 SGHRS and CDR2 YFSETQ. The CDR3 loop is CASSLGSGVLSYEQYF. CDR3 DNA sequence: TGCGCCAGCAGCTTGGGTAGCGGGGTTCTCTCCTACGAGCAGTACTTC.

V gene TRBV20-1 combines with J gene TRBJ2-1; D may be TRBD2 (6 bases). Looked up from germline, CDR1 is DFQATT and CDR2 is SNEGSKA (reference sequence). The CDR3 consists of 13 residues. V was pared by 0 bases and J by 6 bases, with 9 bases between. CDR3 amino acids: CSARDPGLNEQFF. In DNA, the CDR3 is TGCAGTGCTAGAGATCCGGGACTCAATGAGCAGTTCTTC.

This clonotype has more than one count but fewer than ten. In DNA, the CDR3 is TGCAGCGTACTGAATGACAGGGACGGAGGCTACACCTTC. It translates to CSVLNDRDGGYTF. V gene TRBV29-1 combines with J gene TRBJ1-2, with 7 bases that match TRBD1. Germline V gene lookup returns CDR1 SQVTM and CDR2 ANQGSEA. The CDR3 spans 13 residues. Trimming cost V 6 bases and J 8 bases; bases outside gene matches: 12.

The rearrangement joins TRBV4-1 to TRBJ2-7; the D is unclear. The germline gives CDR1 MGHRA, CDR2 YSYEKL. The CDR3 loop spans 14 amino acids. The V gene lost 0 bases and the J gene lost 7 bases, with 13 bases spanning the gap. CDR3 amino acids: CASSQDWKGGEQYF. DNA of the CDR3: TGCGCCAGCAGCCAAGATTGGAAGGGTGGGGAGCAGTACTTC.

This chain uses TRBV6-2 or TRBV6-3 with TRBJ2-1, with D unclear. Germline V gene sequence: CDR1 MNHEY, CDR2 SVGEGT. The V end was cut by 7 bases, the J end by 0 bases, with 19 bases between. The CDR3 has 17 amino acids. CDR3 loop: CASKDPRASSSYNEQFF. The CDR3, as DNA: TGTGCCAGCAAAGACCCCAGAGCTTCGAGCTCCTACAATGAGCAGTTCTTC.

This clonotype has just a few counts. The chain employs TRBV24-1 and TRBJ2-1; 10 bases line up with TRBD2. The junction had 4 bases not matched to a gene; V was cut back by 7 bases and J by 5 bases. The CDR3 runs to 14 residues. CDR1 is KGHDR, CDR2 SFDVKD, per germline. In nucleotides, the CDR3 is TGTGCCACCAGCTATAGCGGGGGGAACAATGAGCAGTTCTTC. It codes for CATSYSGGNNEQFF.

V and J are TRBV11-2 and TRBJ2-3; D assignment may be TRBD1 or TRBD2 (6 bases each). This CDR3 has 16 amino acids. V gave up 6 bases and J gave up 4 bases, with 20 bases separating them. From germline, CDR1 is SGHAT and CDR2 FQNNGV. The CDR3 DNA reads as TGTGCCAGCAGACCACAGGGACTCGGCAAGGCAGATACGCAGTATTTT. Its translation is CASRPQGLGKADTQYF. Using reference TRBV11-2 and TRBJ2-3 for the parts outside the CDR3, the full variable domain is EAGVAQSPRYKIIEKRQSVAFWCNPISGHATLYWYQQILGQGPKLLIQFQNNGVVDDSQLPKDRFSAERLKGVDSTLKIQPAKLEDSAVYLCASRPQGLGKADTQYFGPGTRLTVL.

The chain is built from TRBV7-2 and TRBJ2-3, with D possibly being TRBD2 (5 bases). Germline CDR1 is SGHTA and CDR2 is FQGNSA. The CDR3 covers 15 residues. Trimming pared 3 bases from V and 0 bases from J, leaving 10 bases between. The CDR3 DNA follows: TGTGCCAGCAGCTTCTCAGCGGAGAGCACAGATACGCAGTATTTT. It codes for CASSFSAESTDTQYF. Using reference TRBV7-2 and TRBJ2-3 for the parts outside the CDR3, the full variable domain is GAGVSQSPSNKVTEKGKDVELRCDPISGHTALYWYRQSLGQGLEFLIYFQGNSAPDKSGLPSDRFSAERTGGSVSTLTIQRTQQEDSAVYLCASSFSAESTDTQYFGPGTRLTVL.

This clonotype was picked up a small number of times. This chain connects TRBV18 to TRBJ1-1; D gene unclear. This CDR3 spans 15 amino acids. Deletions cut 0 bases from V and 6 bases from J, with 14 bases between. Germline CDR1 KGHSH, CDR2 LQKENI. For the CDR3, the DNA is TGTGCCAGCTCACCACCAAGTGCAGCGCGGGCTGAAGCTTTCTTT. Translated: CASSPPSAARAEAFF.